This T cell receptor beta chain was captured by sequencing in a study of T cell repertoires in cytomegalovirus infection (dated by TCRdb to 2018 to 2020). In the study overall: Alongside well-studied HLA-B-restricted epitopes, the peptide stimulations were aimed at recently identified HLA-C-restricted CMV epitopes, whose presentation resists viral immunomodulation. Donor HLA type was relevant to the analysis, because carriage of CMV infection together with the matching HLA type was indicated by public TCR beta signatures.

Including cysteine and phenylalanine, the CDR3 has 11 amino acids. The kept DNA is CDR3 alone, 33 bases in frame from the first base. The treatment or condition label, read with the paper, signifies: in vitro stimulation with specific CMV peptide epitopes to enrich CMV-specific T cells. The instrument was an Illumina HiSeq 1500. TCRdb handled the public reads itself, with Q25 trimming in fastp and clone calling in MiXCR, and kept productive beta chains. Each entry is one CDR3 protein sequence, shown with its most common DNA and genes. Counted in this sample were about 37,000 distinct CDR3 sequences; about 48% of them appeared once. Together, the top ten hold 80% to 95% of the sample. General study outcomes and caveats: The ex vivo response was dominated by HLA-C-restricted CMV-specific TCR beta clonotypes, which also provided the single most frequent clonotype in two of eight donors. In both this cohort and an independent cohort of approximately 350 donors, the cumulative frequency of public TCR beta family members distinguished carriers of CMV infection plus the relevant HLA type.

With regard to this clonotype: The specificity of this receptor is unknown. The input lacks base qualities; no much larger clone sits a single base away.

This TCR was sampled from a human donor in good health (CMV status not recorded). Some clones in this sample may be carry-over from other donors' samples. The V and J segments used are TRBV12-3 or TRBV12-4 and TRBJ2-7, and the D gene may be TRBD2, 7 bases matching. The material was CD8+ T cells from cultured PBMCs, obtained from culture after CMV antigen stimulation. The sequenced DNA: TGTGCGAGTCGGGGGGCAAACGAGCAGTACTTC. Translation gives CASRGANEQYF.